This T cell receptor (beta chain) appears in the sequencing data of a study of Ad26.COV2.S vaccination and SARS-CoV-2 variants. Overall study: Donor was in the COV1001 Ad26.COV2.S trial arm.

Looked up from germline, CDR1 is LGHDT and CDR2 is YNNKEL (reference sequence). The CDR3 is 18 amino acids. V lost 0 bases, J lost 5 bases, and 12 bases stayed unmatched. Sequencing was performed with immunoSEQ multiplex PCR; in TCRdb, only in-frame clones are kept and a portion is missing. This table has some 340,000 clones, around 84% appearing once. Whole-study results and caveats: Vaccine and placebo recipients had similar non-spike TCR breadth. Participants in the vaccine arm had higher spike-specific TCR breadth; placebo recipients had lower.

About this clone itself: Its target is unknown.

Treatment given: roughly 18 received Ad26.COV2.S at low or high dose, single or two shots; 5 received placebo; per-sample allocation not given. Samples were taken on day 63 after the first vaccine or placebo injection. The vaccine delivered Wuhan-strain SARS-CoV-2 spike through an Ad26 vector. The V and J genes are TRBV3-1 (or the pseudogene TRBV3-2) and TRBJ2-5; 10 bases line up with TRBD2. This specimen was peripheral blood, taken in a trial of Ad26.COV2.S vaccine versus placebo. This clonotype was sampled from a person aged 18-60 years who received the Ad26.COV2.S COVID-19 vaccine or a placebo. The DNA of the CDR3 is TGTGCCAGCAGCCAAGAACTGGGGCATAGCGGGGGGTGGGAGACCCAGTACTTC. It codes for CASSQELGHSGGWETQYF.